This TCR beta chain was observed in a study of blood T cell repertoires in COVID-19. Study at large: T cells, B-cell-depleted T cells, or PBMCs provided the cDNA or gDNA that served as material.

The recovered donors of Cohort 3 showed two negative PCRs, clearance, or symptom resolution. Repertoires were generated with immunoSEQ multiplex PCR, while TCRdb's copy carries only in-frame clones and drops some. In the table there are around 330,000 clones, approximately 88% of which are singletons. The CDR3 is made up of 14 amino acids. The V gene lost 4 bases and the J gene lost 2 bases, with 11 bases spanning the gap. Germline CDR1 SGHNT, CDR2 YYREEE (reference sequence). The sample was PBMCs or T cells enriched from blood (not recorded which). The clonotype was recovered from a woman aged 18-35 years who had recovered from COVID-19. This chain links TRBV5-4 with TRBJ2-3, with D perhaps TRBD2 (6 bases). CDR3 sequence reads: CASSVGLLTDTQYF. CDR3 coding DNA: TGTGCCAGCAGCGTGGGACTTCTCACAGATACGCAGTATTTT.